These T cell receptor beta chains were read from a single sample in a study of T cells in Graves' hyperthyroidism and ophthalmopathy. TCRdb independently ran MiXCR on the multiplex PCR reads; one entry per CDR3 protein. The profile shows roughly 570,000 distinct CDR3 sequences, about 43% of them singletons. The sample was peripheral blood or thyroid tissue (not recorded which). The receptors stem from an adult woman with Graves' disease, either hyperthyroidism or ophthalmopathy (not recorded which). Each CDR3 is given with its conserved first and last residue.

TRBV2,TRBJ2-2,CATAGQTGGELFF
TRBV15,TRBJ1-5,CATSTSRTGANQPQHF
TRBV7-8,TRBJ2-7,CASSLWTFAEQYF
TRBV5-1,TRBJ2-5,CASSLAGTLEETQYF
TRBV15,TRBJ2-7,CATSRMLGDEQYF
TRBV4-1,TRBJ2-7,CASSRLVGDPHEQYF
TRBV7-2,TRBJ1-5,CASSLDGVQPQHF
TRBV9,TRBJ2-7,CASSGRAGTYEQYF
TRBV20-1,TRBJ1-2,CSAREALLNYGYTF
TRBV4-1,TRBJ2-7,CASSQVRGTTRSYEQYF
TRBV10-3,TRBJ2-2,CAISDGQYTGELFF
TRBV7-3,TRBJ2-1,CASSLSGGEGYNEQFF
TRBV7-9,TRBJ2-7,CASSEWHSGTGELYF
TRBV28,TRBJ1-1,CASSENQDTEAFF
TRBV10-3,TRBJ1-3,CAIRLQETGNTIYF
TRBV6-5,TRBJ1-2,CASAEGALNNYGYTF
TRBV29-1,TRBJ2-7,CSVRGVHSYEQYF
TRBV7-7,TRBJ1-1,CASSPIDRVQNTEAFF
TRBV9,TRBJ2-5,CASSLLAGEETQYF
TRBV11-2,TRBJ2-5,CASRPPGRKRTQYF
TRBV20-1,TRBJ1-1,CSAGVPNTEAFF
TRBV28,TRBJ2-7,CASSFPGLRGYEQYF
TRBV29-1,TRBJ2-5,CSVEGLAGEPGETQYF